A selection of T cell receptor beta chains follows, all from one sample in a study of blood T cells in healthy people across ages. One entry per CDR3 protein results from TCRdb running MiXCR on the 5' RACE reads. The sample lists 540,000 or so distinct CDR3 sequences; around half were seen once. Sequenced sample: blood. Source of these receptors: a man older than 75 in good health. Both conserved end residues are part of each CDR3. The order of the fields is V gene, D gene, clone size, J gene, CDR3 DNA, CDR3 protein. D genes are given only for firm matches. Clone size is not always given. Where it is, it says once, few, many or a class for expanded clones.

TRBV7-7,TRBD2,few,TRBJ2-3,TGTGCTAGCAGCTCGGGACTAGCGGGGGGCCTCGGGCCCCCCCATACGCAGTATTTT,CASSSGLAGGLGPPHTQYF
TRBV7-9,.,.,TRBJ1-1,TGTGCCAGCCCGGGACCCCAGGGGACTGAAGCTTTCTTT,CASPGPQGTEAFF
TRBV24-1,TRBD1,.,TRBJ2-5,TGTGCCACCAGTTCAACGACAGGGAAAGAGACCCAGTACTTC,CATSSTTGKETQYF
TRBV29-1,.,.,TRBJ1-1,TGCAGCGTTTCGACAGCGAACACTGAAGCTTTCTTT,CSVSTANTEAFF
TRBV4-3,.,.,TRBJ2-5,TGCGCCAGCAGCCAAGAAGGGGGAGAGCAGTACTTC,CASSQEGGEQYF
TRBV7-2,TRBD1,once,TRBJ2-2,TGTGCCAGCAGCCGAGCTACTACAGGGGGACGGGCCGGGGAGCTGTTTTTT,CASSRATTGGRAGELFF
TRBV28,.,.,TRBJ2-1,TGTGCCAGCACTGACAGTCGCTACAATGAGCAGTTCTTC,CASTDSRYNEQFF
TRBV20-1,TRBD2,.,TRBJ2-4,TGCAGTGCTTTTGCGGGGGGTCTTCGTAAGCAGTACTTC,CSAFAGGLRKQYF
TRBV6-2/TRBV6-3,.,once,TRBJ2-5,TGTGCCAGACACAGGCAGGGCGACTTCCAAGAGACCCAGTACTTC,CARHRQGDFQETQYF
TRBV27,.,few,TRBJ2-3,TGTGCCAGCAGTCCTTTCCCCCCGACAGATACGCAGTATTTT,CASSPFPPTDTQYF
TRBV6-2/TRBV6-3,.,.,TRBJ2-1,TGTGCCAGCAGTCACAGGGAAGGGCAGTTCTTC,CASSHREGQFF
TRBV6-5,TRBD1,many,TRBJ2-5,TGTGCCAGCAGCTCGCAGGGGGAAACTGAAGAGACCCAGTACTTC,CASSSQGETEETQYF
TRBV3-1,.,.,TRBJ1-2,TGTGCCAGCTTCAGCAGAGGCTACACCTTC,CASFSRGYTF
TRBV29-1,TRBD1,.,TRBJ2-3,TGCAGCTTTTCCCTGACAGGGGACACAGATACGCAGTATTTT,CSFSLTGDTDTQYF
TRBV6-2/TRBV6-3,.,.,TRBJ2-1,TGTGCCAGCAAACGGGAGAGCTCCTACAATGAGCAGTTCTTC,CASKRESSYNEQFF
TRBV20-1,.,.,TRBJ2-5,TGCAGTGCTCCCAATGCAGGACTCCACCAAGAGACCCAGTACTTC,CSAPNAGLHQETQYF
TRBV6-5,.,many,TRBJ2-7,TGTGCCAGCAGTTACTTCGGCGTGACGGTCTACGAGCAGTACTTC,CASSYFGVTVYEQYF
TRBV18,.,.,TRBJ2-1,TGTGCCAGCTCACTTCGGGGTGTCGGGACTGCCATCTACAATGAGCAGTTCTTC,CASSLRGVGTAIYNEQFF
TRBV6-5,.,few,TRBJ1-1,TGTGCCAGCAGTTATACAGCGAACACTGAAGCTTTCTTT,CASSYTANTEAFF
TRBV6-1,.,few,TRBJ2-7,TGTGCCAGCAGTGGATCAACAGGGTCCTCCTACAATGAGCAGTACTTC,CASSGSTGSSYNEQYF
TRBV28,.,.,TRBJ2-4,TGTGCCAGCAGTTTACTAGCTTCGACCTCCTACGGGCAGTACTTC,CASSLLASTSYGQYF
TRBV10-3,.,.,TRBJ2-5,TGTGCCATCAGTGACTCAGCCTTCCAAGAGACCCAGTACTTC,CAISDSAFQETQYF
TRBV6-2/TRBV6-3,TRBD1,few,TRBJ2-1,TGTGCCAGCCCCCTCCCGGACAGGGGGTACAATGAGCAGTTCTTC,CASPLPDRGYNEQFF
TRBV7-2,TRBD1,.,TRBJ2-5,TGTGCCAGCAGCACCTCGACAGGGGGCTGGGAGACCCAGTACTTC,CASSTSTGGWETQYF
TRBV12-3/TRBV12-4,.,few,TRBJ2-3,TGTGCCAGCAGGCAACCAGGATTCACAGATACGCAGTATTTT,CASRQPGFTDTQYF
TRBV7-9,TRBD2,many,TRBJ2-1,TGTGCCAGCAGCTTAGTACTAGCGGACTTGAATGAGCAGTTCTTC,CASSLVLADLNEQFF
TRBV7-2,TRBD2,once,TRBJ2-1,TGTGCCAGCAGTGCTAGCGGGTTGAATGAGCAGTTCTTC,CASSASGLNEQFF
TRBV29-1,.,.,TRBJ2-1,TGCAGCGTTGTGGGGTTGAGCCCTAATGAGCAGTTCTTC,CSVVGLSPNEQFF
TRBV21-1,.,.,TRBJ2-7,TGTGCCAGCAGCAAAGCCCAGGGACAGGGTTATTCCTACGAGCAGTACTTC,CASSKAQGQGYSYEQYF
TRBV14,.,.,TRBJ2-4,TGTGCCAGCAGCCAAGGACCGGGGGAGAACATTCAGTACTTC,CASSQGPGENIQYF
TRBV27,TRBD2,.,TRBJ2-3,TGTGCCAGCGGAAGCGGGGGGGCTACAGATACGCAGTATTTT,CASGSGGATDTQYF
TRBV6-5,TRBD1,many,TRBJ1-1,TGTGCCAGCAGTCCAAGGACAGGGTGGACTGAAGCTTTCTTT,CASSPRTGWTEAFF
TRBV6-5,.,many,TRBJ1-2,TGTGCCAGCAGCCAAACCTCAGGGGCCGGGGGATATGGCTACACCTTC,CASSQTSGAGGYGYTF
TRBV6-2/TRBV6-3,.,.,TRBJ2-1,TGTGCCAGCTGTAAATCGGGAGCTTCCTACAATGAGCAGTTCTTC,CASCKSGASYNEQFF
TRBV5-1,TRBD1,.,TRBJ1-1,TGCGCCAGCAGCACCGCTAACAGGGGGGGTGGCACTGAAGCTTTCTTT,CASSTANRGGGTEAFF
TRBV7-9,.,few,TRBJ1-5,TGTGCCAGCAGCTTAGGAAGCGATCAGCCCCAGCATTTT,CASSLGSDQPQHF
TRBV6-1,.,few,TRBJ2-7,TGTGCCAGCACCTCCTCCAGGGCTGTCTTCTACGAGCAGTACTTC,CASTSSRAVFYEQYF
TRBV10-3,.,.,TRBJ2-7,TGTGCCATCAGTCAATCGATAGCCAGGGAAGGTATCGAGCAGTACTTC,CAISQSIAREGIEQYF
TRBV7-2,.,few,TRBJ2-4,TGTGCCAGCAGCTTGGGTCAGGAGAGAGGAGGGGTCAAAGTGTACTTC,CASSLGQERGGVKVYF
TRBV29-1,TRBD1,once,TRBJ2-5,TGCAGCGTGGGGACAGGGAACGGCGAGACCCAGTACTTC,CSVGTGNGETQYF
TRBV15,TRBD2,.,TRBJ2-1,TGTGCCACTAGCGGAATAGCGGGAGCTCCCTACAATGAGCAGTTCTTC,CATSGIAGAPYNEQFF
TRBV2,TRBD2,.,TRBJ2-1,TGTGCCAGCCGGGGGGGGACACAGAACCACAATGAGCAGTTCTTC,CASRGGTQNHNEQFF
TRBV29-1,.,.,TRBJ2-1,TGCAGCGTTGCAGCCCCGACATTTCATGAGCAGTTCTTC,CSVAAPTFHEQFF
TRBV5-1,.,few,TRBJ2-3,TGCGCCAGCAGGGGGCTAACAAACACAGATACGCAGTATTTT,CASRGLTNTDTQYF
TRBV11-2,.,.,TRBJ2-5,TGTGCCAGCAGCTTAGACGGGGGGACCCAGTACTTC,CASSLDGGTQYF
TRBV7-9,TRBD1,.,TRBJ1-2,TGTGCCAGCAGCAGAGGGGGCGGGATCTATGGCTACACCTTC,CASSRGGGIYGYTF
TRBV6-5,.,many,TRBJ2-1,TGTGCCAGCAGTTATGGCGGGTCGGGCCGTGATGAGCAGTTCTTC,CASSYGGSGRDEQFF
TRBV6-6,.,once,TRBJ1-5,TGTACCAGCAGCCCGACCCGGGGAAAGCAGCCCCAGCATTTT,CTSSPTRGKQPQHF
TRBV10-3,.,.,TRBJ2-3,TGTGCCATCAGTGAGTCGGGAGGAGATACGCAGTATTTT,CAISESGGDTQYF
TRBV28,.,.,TRBJ1-5,TGTGCCAGCCGACGACCGGGCGTAGGGCAGCCCCAGCATTTT,CASRRPGVGQPQHF
TRBV3-1,.,.,TRBJ2-7,TGTGCCAGCAGCCCCGGACAGATAACCGACGAGCAGTACTTC,CASSPGQITDEQYF